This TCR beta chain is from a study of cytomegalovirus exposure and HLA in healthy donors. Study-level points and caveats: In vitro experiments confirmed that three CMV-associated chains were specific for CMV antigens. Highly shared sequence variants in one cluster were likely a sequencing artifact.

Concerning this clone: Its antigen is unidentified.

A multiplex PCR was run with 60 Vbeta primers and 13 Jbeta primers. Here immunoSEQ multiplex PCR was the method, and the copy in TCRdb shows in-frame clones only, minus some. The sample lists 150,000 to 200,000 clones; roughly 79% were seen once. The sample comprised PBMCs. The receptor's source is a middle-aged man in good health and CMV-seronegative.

CDR3 protein: CASSQSLAFPTGELFF. The DNA for the CDR3 is TGCGCCAGCAGTCAATCCCTAGCGTTCCCCACCGGGGAGCTGTTTTTT. This chain links TRBV23-1 with TRBJ2-2, with D perhaps TRBD2 (6 bases). TRBV23-1 belongs to the ORF category, with a function that is uncertain. Trimming took off 0 bases at V and 4 bases at J, with 12 bases between the two ends. This CDR3 spans 16 amino acids.